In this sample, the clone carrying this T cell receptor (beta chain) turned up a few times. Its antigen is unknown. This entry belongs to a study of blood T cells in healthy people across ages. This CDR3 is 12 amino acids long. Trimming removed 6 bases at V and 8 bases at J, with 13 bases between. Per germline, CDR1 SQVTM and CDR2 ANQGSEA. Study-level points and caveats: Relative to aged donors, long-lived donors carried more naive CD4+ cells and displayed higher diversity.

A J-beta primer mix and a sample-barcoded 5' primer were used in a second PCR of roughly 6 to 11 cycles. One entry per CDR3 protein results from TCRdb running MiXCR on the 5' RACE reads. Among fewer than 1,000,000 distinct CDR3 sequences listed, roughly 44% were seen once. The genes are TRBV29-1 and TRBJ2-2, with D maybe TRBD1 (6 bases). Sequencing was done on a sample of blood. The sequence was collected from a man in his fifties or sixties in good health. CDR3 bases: TGCAGCGTCGCCGAGAGGGGGGGGGAGCTGTTTTTT. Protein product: CSVAERGGELFF.